Listed below are T cell receptor beta chains from one sample, sequenced in a study of glioma-infiltrating T cells. MiXCR was run by TCRdb on the multiplex PCR reads, yielding one entry per CDR3 protein. This sample has approximately 190,000 distinct CDR3 sequences; about 31% occur once, and the top ten carry roughly a fifth. The sample was glioma tissue, nonneoplastic brain tissue, or PBMCs (not recorded which). Receptor source: a human donor with low-grade glioma or glioblastoma, undergoing nonglioma brain surgery, or in good health (not recorded which). Both conserved end residues are part of each CDR3. Each record gives: clone size, J gene, V gene, D gene, CDR3 DNA, CDR3 protein. A D gene is named only where the DNA matches it firmly. Some rows mark clone size as missing; the rest say once, few, many or name a class of expanded clone.

clone size: many; J gene: TRBJ2-5; V gene: TRBV27; D gene: NA; CDR3 DNA: TGTGCCAGCAGTTCGTACCTGGACGGTCAAGAGACCCAGTACTTC; CDR3 protein: CASSSYLDGQETQYF
clone size: NA; J gene: TRBJ2-2; V gene: TRBV4-1; D gene: NA; CDR3 DNA: TGCGCCAGCAGCCAAGACATCAGGAACGCGAACACCGGGGAGCTGTTTTTT; CDR3 protein: CASSQDIRNANTGELFF
clone size: NA; J gene: TRBJ2-3; V gene: TRBV27; D gene: NA; CDR3 DNA: TGTGCCAGCTCTACTCAGAATCAGCCCCAGTATTTT; CDR3 protein: CASSTQNQPQYF
clone size: many; J gene: TRBJ1-1; V gene: TRBV19; D gene: NA; CDR3 DNA: TGTGCCAGTAGGTACAGGGACACTGAAGCTTTCTTT; CDR3 protein: CASRYRDTEAFF
clone size: NA; J gene: TRBJ2-2; V gene: TRBV11-2; D gene: NA; CDR3 DNA: TGTGCCAGCAGCTTAAGATCAGGGTCAACCGGGGAGCTGTTTTTT; CDR3 protein: CASSLRSGSTGELFF
clone size: NA; J gene: TRBJ2-7; V gene: TRBV3-1; D gene: TRBD2; CDR3 DNA: TGTGCCAGCAGCCAAAGGACTAGCGGGAGGCTCTTGCACGAGCAGTACTTC; CDR3 protein: CASSQRTSGRLLHEQYF
clone size: many; J gene: TRBJ2-7; V gene: TRBV7-8; D gene: TRBD1; CDR3 DNA: TGTGCCAGCAGCCGGCAGACAGGGGGAGTCGACGAGCAGTACTTC; CDR3 protein: CASSRQTGGVDEQYF
clone size: NA; J gene: TRBJ1-1; V gene: TRBV6-2/TRBV6-3; D gene: NA; CDR3 DNA: TGTGCCAGCAGTTACAATGGGGACCTTAATATGGACACTGAAGCTTTCTTT; CDR3 protein: CASSYNGDLNMDTEAFF
clone size: NA; J gene: TRBJ1-1; V gene: TRBV29-1; D gene: NA; CDR3 DNA: TGCAGCGGGGTCCGGGTCCTTTCGAACACTGAAGCTTTCTTT; CDR3 protein: CSGVRVLSNTEAFF
clone size: many; J gene: TRBJ1-6; V gene: TRBV7-2; D gene: NA; CDR3 DNA: TGTGCCAGCAGCCAAAGGGTAACGGGTTCACCCCTCCACTTT; CDR3 protein: CASSQRVTGSPLHF
clone size: many; J gene: TRBJ2-3; V gene: TRBV29-1; D gene: NA; CDR3 DNA: TGCAGCGTTGACGGCACCCCCCTTGGGGCCACAGATACGCAGTATTTT; CDR3 protein: CSVDGTPLGATDTQYF